Only a few counts were recorded for the clone carrying this T cell receptor beta chain. What it binds is unknown. The donors, aged about 6 to 95, were healthy Caucasians from Russia. A second PCR, run for roughly 7 to 12 cycles, used a sample-barcoded 5' primer plus a J-beta primer mix. All cDNA molecules were each tagged by a template-switch adaptor with 12 random nucleotides. TCRdb reprocessed the 5' RACE reads via MiXCR and lists one record per CDR3 protein. The data show 710,000 or so distinct CDR3 sequences, with approximately 29% seen just once and over 15% held by the top ten. The source of the sample is a study of blood T cells in healthy people across ages. Germline CDR1 reads MDHEN; CDR2 reads SYDVKM. V lost 3 bases to trimming and J lost 13 bases, with 21 bases between them. This CDR3 contains 14 residues. Study results and limitations: With unsorted PBMCs, a conclusive comparison of naive versus antigen-experienced cells was not possible. For the donors, CMV status was unknown and possibly confounded expanded clonotype changes.

This clonotype was sampled from a woman of 80 years or more in good health. The gene calls are TRBV28 and TRBJ1-2, with a weak D call TRBD1 (5 bases). What was sequenced was blood. This CDR3 is CASSFWGNNVVPTF. CDR3 in DNA: TGTGCCAGCAGTTTTTGGGGGAACAACGTGGTTCCCACCTTC.